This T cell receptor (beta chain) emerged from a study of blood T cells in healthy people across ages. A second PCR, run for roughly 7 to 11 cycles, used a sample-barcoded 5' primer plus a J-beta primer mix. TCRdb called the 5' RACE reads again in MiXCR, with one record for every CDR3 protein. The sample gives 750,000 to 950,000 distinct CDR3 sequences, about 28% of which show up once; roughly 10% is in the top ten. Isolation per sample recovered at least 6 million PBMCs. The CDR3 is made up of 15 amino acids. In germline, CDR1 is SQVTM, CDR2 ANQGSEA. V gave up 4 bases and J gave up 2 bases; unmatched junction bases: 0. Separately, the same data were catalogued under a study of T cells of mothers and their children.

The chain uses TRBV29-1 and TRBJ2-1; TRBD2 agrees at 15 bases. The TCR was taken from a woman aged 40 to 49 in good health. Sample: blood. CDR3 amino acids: CSVGTSGGAYNEQFF. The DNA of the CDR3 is TGCAGCGTTGGGACTAGCGGGGGGGCCTACAATGAGCAGTTCTTC.